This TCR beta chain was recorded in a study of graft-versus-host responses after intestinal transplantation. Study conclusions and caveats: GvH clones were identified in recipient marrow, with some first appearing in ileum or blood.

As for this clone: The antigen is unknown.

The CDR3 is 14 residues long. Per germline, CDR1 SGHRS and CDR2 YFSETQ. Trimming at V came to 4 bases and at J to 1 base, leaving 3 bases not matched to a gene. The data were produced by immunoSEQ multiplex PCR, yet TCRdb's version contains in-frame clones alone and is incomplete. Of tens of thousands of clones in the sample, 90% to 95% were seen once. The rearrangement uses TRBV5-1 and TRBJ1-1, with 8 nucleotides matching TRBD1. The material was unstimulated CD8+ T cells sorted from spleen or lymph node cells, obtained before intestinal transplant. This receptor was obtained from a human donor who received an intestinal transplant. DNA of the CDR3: TGCGCCAGCAGCGGACAGGGCTGGAACACTGAAGCTTTCTTT. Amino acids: CASSGQGWNTEAFF.